One and the same sample provided the 27 T cell receptor beta chains below, sequenced in a study of blood T cell repertoires in COVID-19. Assay used: immunoSEQ multiplex PCR; TCRdb lists only in-frame clones, some missing. The sample has around 140,000 clones, around 90% seen once. Sequenced input: peripheral blood. The source is a man between 65 and 85 years old with acute or convalescent COVID-19.

The V gene is TRBV10-1, the J gene TRBJ1-1, with TRBD1 identical over 8 bases. The CDR3 consists of 15 residues. Germline CDR1 is WNHNN and CDR2 is SYGVQD (reference sequence). Trimming took 3 bases from V and 1 from J; bases not matched to a gene: 4. CDR3: CASSDRGTGNTEAFF. CDR3 DNA sequence: TGCGCCAGCAGTGACAGGGGGACAGGGAACACTGAAGCTTTCTTT.

This sequence joins TRBV6-6 and TRBJ1-6; D is unclear. V was trimmed by 6 bases and J by 7 bases, leaving 10 bases between them. The CDR3 totals 13 residues. Germline V gives CDR1 MNHNY, CDR2 SVGAGI (reference sequence). CDR3 in amino acids: CASRLTENSPLHF. The CDR3 nucleotides read TGTGCCAGCAGGCTTACAGAGAATTCACCCCTCCACTTT.

This chain links TRBV28 with TRBJ2-5; the match to TRBD2 covers 7 bases. The CDR3 sequence is 13 residues long. Germline-derived CDR1 and CDR2 are MDHEN and SYDVKM. Losses at the gene ends were 7 bases for V and 4 bases for J; bases not matched to a gene: 6. This chain's CDR3 is CASNRAGPETQYF. The DNA for the CDR3 is TGTGCCAGCAATAGAGCGGGGCCAGAGACCCAGTACTTC.

The V and J genes are TRBV11-2 and TRBJ2-4; tentative D call: TRBD2 (7 bases). Trimming stripped 5 bases from V and 1 base from J, with 12 bases between. The CDR3 runs to 15 residues. Germline V gene data show CDR1 as SGHAT and CDR2 as FQNNGV. For the CDR3, the DNA is TGTGCCAGCAGCCGGGGGGCTCAGGCCAAAAACATTCAGTACTTC. Protein: CASSRGAQAKNIQYF.

The chain links TRBV2 to TRBJ2-7; 10 nucleotides match TRBD1. This CDR3 has 17 amino acids. Germline values: CDR1 SNHLY, CDR2 FYNNEI. V shed 3 bases, J shed 0 bases, and the junction held 8 bases outside the gene matches. The CDR3 loop reads CASSEVFGTGDSYEQYF. The DNA of the CDR3 is TGTGCCAGCAGTGAGGTTTTCGGGACAGGGGACTCCTACGAGCAGTACTTC.

The rearrangement joins TRBV30 to TRBJ1-5; 9 bases align to TRBD1. This CDR3 has 15 amino acids. Germline V lookup: CDR1 GTSNPN, CDR2 SVGIG (reference sequence). Trimming at V came to 3 bases and at J to 1 base, leaving 4 bases not matched to a gene. The DNA for the CDR3 is TGTGCCTGGAGCCCCGGACAGGGGAGCAATCAGCCCCAGCATTTT. This codes for CAWSPGQGSNQPQHF.

This sequence joins TRBV19 and TRBJ1-5, with 12 bases lining up with TRBD1. CDR3 length: 15 residues. The germline V gene has CDR1 LNHDA and CDR2 SQIVND (reference sequence). J was trimmed by 6 bases and V by 5 bases; bases with no gene match: 5. The CDR3 sequence is CASSLGTGGFQPQHF. The CDR3 nucleotides are TGTGCCAGTAGTCTCGGGACAGGGGGCTTTCAGCCCCAGCATTTT.

This chain connects TRBV6-1 to TRBJ1-2; 7 nucleotides align to TRBD1. The CDR3 covers 15 residues. Germline CDR1 MNHNS, CDR2 SASEGT. V shed 3 bases and J 5 bases; nucleotides not matched to a gene: 9. The CDR3 nucleotides read TGTGCCAGCAGTGACAGGACAGGCAGGATGTATGGCTACACCTTC. It is translated as CASSDRTGRMYGYTF.

This rearrangement joins TRBV29-1 to TRBJ2-3; D is uncertain. The CDR3 is 15 amino acids. V lost 2 bases and J lost 0, with 12 bases in between. In germline, CDR1 is SQVTM, CDR2 ANQGSEA. The CDR3 loop reads CSVEHTESSTDTQYF. CDR3 nucleotides: TGCAGCGTTGAACACACAGAGTCAAGCACAGATACGCAGTATTTT.

J is TRBJ1-6 and V is TRBV6-1; D gene unclear. Trimming took 1 base from V and 13 from J, leaving 11 bases between them. From germline, CDR1 is MNHNS and CDR2 SASEGT. The CDR3 length is 13 residues. CDR3 region: CASSEDEGPPLHF. CDR3 bases: TGTGCCAGCAGTGAAGACGAGGGCCCCCCCCTCCACTTT.

The V gene is TRBV11-2, the J gene TRBJ1-1, with 8 bases fitting TRBD1. CDR3 length equals 13 residues. Per germline, CDR1 SGHAT and CDR2 FQNNGV. With V trimmed by 5 bases and J by 5 bases, 4 bases remained unmatched. Here the CDR3 DNA reads TGTGCCAGCAGCACACAGGGGGGAACTGAAGCTTTCTTT. Translation gives CASSTQGGTEAFF.

The chain links TRBV10-3 to TRBJ2-5; 14 bases agree with TRBD2. The V segment lost 4 bases and the J segment 3 bases; nucleotides outside the gene matches: 7. The CDR3 loop spans 17 amino acids. Germline CDR1 reads ENHRY; CDR2 reads SYGVKD. The CDR3 sequence is CAISAGLAGGTKETQYF. CDR3 DNA: TGTGCCATCAGTGCCGGACTAGCGGGGGGCACTAAAGAGACCCAGTACTTC.

The J gene is TRBJ1-1, the V gene TRBV11-3; D is perhaps TRBD1 (5 bases). The CDR3 runs 13 residues. The V gene lost 3 bases and the J gene lost 4 bases, with 9 bases spanning the gap. Germline V CDR1 and CDR2: SGHNT, YENEEA. The CDR3 nucleotides are TGTGCCAGCAGCTTCACGGGGGGCACTGAAGCTTTCTTT. Its translation: CASSFTGGTEAFF.

The rearrangement joins TRBV24-1 to TRBJ2-5; a possible D gene is TRBD1 (6 bases). Germline CDR1 and CDR2: KGHDR and SFDVKD. V lost 10 bases, J lost 0 bases, and 11 bases lay in between. This CDR3 contains 13 residues. The CDR3 region is CATQDSNQETQYF. CDR3 DNA: TGTGCCACACAGGACAGCAACCAAGAGACCCAGTACTTC.

The chain couples TRBV4-2 to TRBJ1-5; the D is unclear. This CDR3 has 13 residues. V dropped 0 bases and J dropped 7 bases, with 7 bases sitting between them. Germline lookup yields CDR1 LGHNA and CDR2 YNFKEQ. The CDR3 DNA sequence: TGTGCCAGCAGCCAAGATACCGGGCAGCCCCAGCATTTT. It specifies CASSQDTGQPQHF.

The chain carries TRBV21-1 and TRBJ1-4. TRBV21-1 is a known pseudogene. The CDR3 runs 15 residues. This CDR3 reads CASSEAGLMREKLFF. The CDR3 bases are TGTGCCAGCAGCGAGGCCGGCCTCATGAGAGAAAAACTGTTTTTT.

The chain recombines TRBV16 with TRBJ1-1, with no clear D. Germline V gives CDR1 KGHSY, CDR2 FQNENV. Trimming removed 3 bases from V and 2 bases from J, with 13 bases in between. This CDR3 is 15 amino acids long. CDR3 residues: CASSHGTSGNTEAFF. In DNA, the CDR3 is TGTGCCAGCAGCCATGGAACGTCGGGAAACACTGAAGCTTTCTTT.

This chain connects TRBV6-4 to TRBJ2-7; a possible D gene is TRBD1 (5 bases). The CDR3 runs to 15 residues. Trimming shortened V by 3 bases and J by 3 bases, and 15 bases separated the two germline ends. Germline V lookup: CDR1 MRHNA, CDR2 SNTAGT. CDR3 sequence reads: CASSEQAGSGYEQYF. Written as DNA, the CDR3 is TGTGCCAGCAGTGAACAGGCAGGGTCGGGCTACGAGCAGTACTTC.

The V call is TRBV5-1, the J call TRBJ2-7, with TRBD2 matching 16 bases. The germline CDR1 and CDR2 sequences are SGHRS and YFSETQ. With V trimmed by 6 bases and J by 6 bases, 9 bases remained unmatched. The CDR3 is 16 amino acids. CDR3 coding DNA: TGCGCCAGCACGGGACTAGCGGGGGGGCCCCACGGCGAGCAGTACTTC. It specifies CASTGLAGGPHGEQYF.

This rearrangement joins TRBV5-1 to TRBJ2-1; 11 bases align to TRBD2. V lost 3 bases to trimming and J lost 4 bases; unmatched junction nucleotides: 3. The germline gives CDR1 SGHRS, CDR2 YFSETQ. The CDR3 has 15 residues. The CDR3 nucleotides read TGCGCCAGCAGCTCGGGACTAGCGGAATACAATGAGCAGTTCTTC. Its protein product is CASSSGLAEYNEQFF.

This chain uses TRBV19 with TRBJ2-5; D is unclear. The V end lost 1 base, the J end lost 7 bases, and 13 bases lay between the germline ends. Germline assignment: CDR1 LNHDA and CDR2 SQIVND (reference sequence). The CDR3 loop spans 14 amino acids. The CDR3 DNA reads TGTGCCAGTAGTATAGGACACCCAGCTCCGACCCAGTACTTC. This codes for CASSIGHPAPTQYF.

V gene TRBV13 combines with J gene TRBJ1-1; no firm D call. This CDR3 has 14 amino acids. Germline assignment: CDR1 PRHDT and CDR2 FYEKMQ (reference sequence). The V end lost 5 bases, the J end lost 1 base, and 11 bases lay between the germline ends. CDR3 residues: CASSLLGRNTEAFF. In DNA, the CDR3 is TGTGCCAGCAGCCTACTCGGGAGGAACACTGAAGCTTTCTTT.

This clone appeared a single time. The chain uses TRBV6-5 and TRBJ2-7, with TRBD2 matching 9 bases. The CDR3 has 14 amino acids. The V gene end was trimmed by 10 bases and the J gene end by 2 bases; junction bases not matched to a gene: 9. Germline CDR1 is MNHEY and CDR2 is SVGAGI. The CDR3 DNA reads TGTGCCACCGGCGAGGCGGGGGGGACCTACGAGCAGTACTTC. This codes for CATGEAGGTYEQYF.

The V and J genes are TRBV6-1 and TRBJ1-5, with D possibly TRBD1 on 5 matching bases. The CDR3 length is 12 residues. V gave up 3 bases and J gave up 7 bases, with 7 bases separating them. The germline CDR1 and CDR2 sequences are MNHNS and SASEGT. The CDR3 DNA reads TGTGCCAGCAGTGATGGGGGGCAGCCCCAGCATTTT. This gives the protein CASSDGGQPQHF.

V gene TRBV18 combines with J gene TRBJ1-2; 8 positions match TRBD1. The CDR3 extends over 15 amino acids. Germline V gene sequence: CDR1 KGHSH, CDR2 LQKENI. V dropped 1 base and J dropped 6; count of bases not matched to a gene: 7. CDR3 bases: TGTGCCAGCTCACCACTTGACAGGGGAGGAGATGGCTACACCTTC. It yields the protein CASSPLDRGGDGYTF.

The genes are TRBV24-1 and TRBJ2-3; D is undetermined. This CDR3 is 14 amino acids long. Germline values: CDR1 KGHDR, CDR2 SFDVKD. V was trimmed by 3 bases and J by 0 bases, leaving 6 bases between them. This CDR3 reads CATSDPTSTDTQYF. The CDR3 DNA follows: TGTGCCACCAGTGATCCTACTAGCACAGATACGCAGTATTTT.

This clone was recorded only once. This rearrangement joins TRBV5-1 to TRBJ2-3, with a possible D match to TRBD1 (5 bases). Germline V lookup: CDR1 SGHRS, CDR2 YFSETQ. With 0 bases removed from V and 5 bases from J, the gap between germline ends came to 10 bases. This CDR3 has 14 residues. For the CDR3, the DNA is TGCGCCAGCAGCTTGGGAAACCAGGGAGATACGCAGTATTTT. It specifies CASSLGNQGDTQYF.